This T cell receptor beta chain was recorded in a study of blood T cell repertoires in COVID-19. Overall study: Samples taken during acute and convalescent COVID-19 were collected in the United States, Italy and Spain.

Only in-frame clones appear in the TCRdb table, and some are missing; sequencing was by immunoSEQ multiplex PCR. The sample holds 320,000 or so clones, over 75% seen once. Germline values: CDR1 SGHVS, CDR2 FQNEAQ. Trimming shortened V by 2 bases and J by 6 bases, and 10 bases separated the two germline ends. The length of the CDR3 is 14 residues. Everyone who took part was roughly 18 to 89 years old, and they came from 24 US areas. Symptom resolution, clearance, or two negative PCRs marked donors in Cohort 3 as recovered. This chain joins TRBV7-8 and TRBJ2-2, with D unresolved. Specimen: PBMCs or T cells enriched from blood (not recorded which). The TCR was taken from a man under 40 who had recovered from COVID-19. This chain's CDR3 is CASSLTYGSGELFF. In DNA form, the CDR3 reads TGTGCCAGCAGCTTAACATACGGGTCCGGGGAGCTGTTTTTT. The full variable domain, completed using reference TRBV7-8 and TRBJ2-2, is GAGVSQSPRYKVAKRGQDVALRCDPISGHVSLFWYQQALGQGPEFLTYFQNEAQLDKSGLPSDRFFAERPEGSVSTLKIQRTQQEDSAVYLCASSLTYGSGELFFGEGSRLTVL.